These 2 T cell receptor beta chains originate from one sample sequenced in a study of glioma-infiltrating T cells. Using RNA template, CDR3s of TCR alpha and beta were amplified with iRepertoire arm-PCR. TCRdb fed the multiplex PCR reads into MiXCR, producing one record per CDR3 protein. This table holds about 400,000 distinct CDR3 sequences, approximately 42% found once. The sample consisted of glioma tissue, nonneoplastic brain tissue, or PBMCs (not recorded which). The receptors stem from a human donor with low-grade glioma or glioblastoma, undergoing nonglioma brain surgery, or in good health (not recorded which).

This clonotype was picked up a small number of times. J is TRBJ2-3 and V is TRBV5-4; TRBD2 matches 9 bases. CDR1 and CDR2 (germline): SGHNT, YYREEE (reference sequence). The CDR3 has 16 amino acids. V dropped 3 bases and J dropped 3; count of bases not matched to a gene: 8. CDR3 loop: CASSSLAGGGTDTQYF. The CDR3 region has the DNA TGTGCCAGCAGCTCCTTGGCGGGAGGGGGAACAGATACGCAGTATTTT.

V usage is TRBV10-3 and J usage is TRBJ1-6; possible D gene TRBD1, 5 bases. This CDR3 is 15 amino acids long. The V and J ends lost 5 bases and 9 bases respectively, with 17 bases between them. The germline V gene has CDR1 ENHRY and CDR2 SYGVKD. The CDR3 sequence is CAISRQDIPSSPLHF. Here the CDR3 DNA reads TGTGCCATCAGTCGCCAGGACATTCCAAGTTCACCCCTCCACTTT.